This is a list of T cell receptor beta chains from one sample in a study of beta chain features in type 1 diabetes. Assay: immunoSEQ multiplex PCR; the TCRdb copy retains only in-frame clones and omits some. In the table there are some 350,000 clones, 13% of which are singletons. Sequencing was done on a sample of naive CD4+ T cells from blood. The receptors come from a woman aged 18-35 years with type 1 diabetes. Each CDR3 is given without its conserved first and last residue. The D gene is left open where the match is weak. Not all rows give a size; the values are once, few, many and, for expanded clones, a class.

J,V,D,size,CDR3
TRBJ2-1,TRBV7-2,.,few,ASSRFRDFGDNEQF
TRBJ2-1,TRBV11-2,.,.,ASSLGGGQF
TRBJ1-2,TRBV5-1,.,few,ASSLEAGADGYT
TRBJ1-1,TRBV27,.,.,ASSFGREMNTEAF
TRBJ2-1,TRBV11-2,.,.,ASSLGGNTYNEQF
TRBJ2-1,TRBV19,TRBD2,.,ASRGTSGYNEQF
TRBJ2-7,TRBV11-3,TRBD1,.,ASSPRQGPYEQY
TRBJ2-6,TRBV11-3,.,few,ASSLEAQTGANVLT
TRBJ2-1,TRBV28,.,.,ASSPYAQGNRADEQF
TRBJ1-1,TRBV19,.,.,ASSWGSRGYEAF
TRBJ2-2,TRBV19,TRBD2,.,ASRSSGHTGELF
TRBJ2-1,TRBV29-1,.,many,SVFTDEQF
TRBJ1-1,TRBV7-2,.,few,ASSFHRNTEAF
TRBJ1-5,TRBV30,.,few,AWSVPGRGNQPQH
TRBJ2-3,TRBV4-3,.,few,ASSPTPSGGDATDTQY
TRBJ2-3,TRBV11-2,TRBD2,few,ASSPIVLAGATDTQY
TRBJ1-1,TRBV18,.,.,ASAPAAANTEAF
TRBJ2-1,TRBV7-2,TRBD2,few,ASSLALAGGVNEQF
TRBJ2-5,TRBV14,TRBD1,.,ASSPPGQGSYQETQY
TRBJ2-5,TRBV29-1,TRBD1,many,SAKGADAETQY
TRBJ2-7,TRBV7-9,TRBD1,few,ASRSTGDLYEQY
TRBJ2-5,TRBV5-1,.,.,ASSLRDFQETQY
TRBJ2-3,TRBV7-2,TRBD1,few,ASSRPQGYTQY
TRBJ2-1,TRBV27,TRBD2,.,ASTLLAGGPGNEQF
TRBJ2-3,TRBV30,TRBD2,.,AWSSGLAGYTDTQY
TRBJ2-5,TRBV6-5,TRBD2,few,ASSYRLAGGETQY